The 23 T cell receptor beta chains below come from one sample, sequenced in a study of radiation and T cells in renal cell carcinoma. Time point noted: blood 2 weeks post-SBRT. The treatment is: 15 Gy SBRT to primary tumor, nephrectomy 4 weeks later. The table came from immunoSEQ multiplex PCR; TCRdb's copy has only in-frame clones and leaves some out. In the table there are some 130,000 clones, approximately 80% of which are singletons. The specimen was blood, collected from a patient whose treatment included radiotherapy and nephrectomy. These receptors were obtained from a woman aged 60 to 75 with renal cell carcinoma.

Here the CDR3 reads CSVEWQGGGGYTF. The CDR3, as DNA: TGCAGCGTTGAATGGCAGGGGGGGGGCGGCTACACCTTC. V and J are TRBV29-1 and TRBJ1-2; TRBD1 agrees at 7 bases. The CDR3 has 13 amino acids. After removal of 2 bases from V and 8 bases from J, the junction contained 8 bases not matched to a gene. CDR1 and CDR2 (germline): SQVTM, ANQGSEA.

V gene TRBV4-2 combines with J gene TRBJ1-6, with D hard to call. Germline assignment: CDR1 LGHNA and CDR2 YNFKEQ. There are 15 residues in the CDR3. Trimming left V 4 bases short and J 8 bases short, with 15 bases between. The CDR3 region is CASSPRVGSDSPLHF. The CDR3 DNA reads TGTGCCAGCAGCCCCCGGGTAGGGTCGGATTCACCCCTCCACTTT.

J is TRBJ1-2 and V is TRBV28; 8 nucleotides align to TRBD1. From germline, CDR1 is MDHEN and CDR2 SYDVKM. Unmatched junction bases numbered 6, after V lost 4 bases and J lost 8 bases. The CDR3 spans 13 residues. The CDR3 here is CASSSGQGNGYTF. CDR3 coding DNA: TGTGCCAGCAGTTCCGGACAGGGTAACGGCTACACCTTC.

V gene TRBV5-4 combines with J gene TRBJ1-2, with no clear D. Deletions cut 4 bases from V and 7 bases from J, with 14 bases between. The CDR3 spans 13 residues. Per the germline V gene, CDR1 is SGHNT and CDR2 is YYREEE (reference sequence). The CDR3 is CASSPVEGFGYTF. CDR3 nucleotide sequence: TGTGCCAGCAGCCCCGTCGAGGGTTTTGGCTACACCTTC.

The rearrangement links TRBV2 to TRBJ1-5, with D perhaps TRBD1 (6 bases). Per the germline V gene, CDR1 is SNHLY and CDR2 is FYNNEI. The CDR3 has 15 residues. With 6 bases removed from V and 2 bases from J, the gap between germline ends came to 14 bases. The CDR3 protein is CASREGGFGNQPQHF. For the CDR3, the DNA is TGTGCCAGCAGGGAGGGGGGATTCGGCAATCAGCCCCAGCATTTT.

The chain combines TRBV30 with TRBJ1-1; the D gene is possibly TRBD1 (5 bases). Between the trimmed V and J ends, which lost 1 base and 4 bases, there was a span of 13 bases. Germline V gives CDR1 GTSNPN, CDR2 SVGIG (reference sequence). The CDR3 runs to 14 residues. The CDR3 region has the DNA TGTGCCTGGAGTGCCATCCCCGGGACCACTGAAGCTTTCTTT. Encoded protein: CAWSAIPGTTEAFF.

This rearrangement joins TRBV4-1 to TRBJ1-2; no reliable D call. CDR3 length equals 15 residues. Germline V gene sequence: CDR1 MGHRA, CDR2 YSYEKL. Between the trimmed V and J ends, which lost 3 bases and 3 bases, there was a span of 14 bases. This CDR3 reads CASSQSSNIDYGYTF. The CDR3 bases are TGCGCCAGCAGCCAGAGCTCAAACATCGACTATGGCTACACCTTC.

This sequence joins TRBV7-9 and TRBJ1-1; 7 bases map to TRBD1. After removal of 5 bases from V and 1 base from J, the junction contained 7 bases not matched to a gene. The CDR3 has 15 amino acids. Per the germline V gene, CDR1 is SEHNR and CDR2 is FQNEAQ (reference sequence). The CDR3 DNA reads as TGTGCCAGCAGCATAGGGGACAGACCGAACACTGAAGCTTTCTTT. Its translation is CASSIGDRPNTEAFF.

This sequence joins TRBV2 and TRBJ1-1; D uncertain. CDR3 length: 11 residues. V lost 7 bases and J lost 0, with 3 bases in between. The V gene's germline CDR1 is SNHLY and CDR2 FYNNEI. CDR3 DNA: TGTGCCAGCAACCTGAACACTGAAGCTTTCTTT. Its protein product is CASNLNTEAFF.

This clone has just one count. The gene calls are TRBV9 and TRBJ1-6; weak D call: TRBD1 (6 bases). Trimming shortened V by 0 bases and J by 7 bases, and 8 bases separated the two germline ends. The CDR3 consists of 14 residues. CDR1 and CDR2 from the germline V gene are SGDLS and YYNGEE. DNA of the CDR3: TGTGCCAGCAGCGTAGGGACAGACAATTCACCCCTCCACTTT. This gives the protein CASSVGTDNSPLHF. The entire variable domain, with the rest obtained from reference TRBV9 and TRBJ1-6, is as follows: DSGVTQTPKHLITATGQRVTLRCSPRSGDLSVYWYQQSLDQGLQFLIQYYNGEERAKGNILERFSAQQFPDLHSELNLSSLELGDSALYFCASSVGTDNSPLHFGNGTRLTVT.

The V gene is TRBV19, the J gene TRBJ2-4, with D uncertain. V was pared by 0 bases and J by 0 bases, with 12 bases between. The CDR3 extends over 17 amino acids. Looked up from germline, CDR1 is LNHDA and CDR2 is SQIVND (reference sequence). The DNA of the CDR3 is TGTGCCAGTAGTATAGATCCCCCGGGCCTAGCCAAAAACATTCAGTACTTC. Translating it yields CASSIDPPGLAKNIQYF.

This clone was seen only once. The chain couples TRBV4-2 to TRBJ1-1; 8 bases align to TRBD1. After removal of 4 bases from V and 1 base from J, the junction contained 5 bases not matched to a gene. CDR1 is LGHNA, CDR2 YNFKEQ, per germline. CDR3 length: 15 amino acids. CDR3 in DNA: TGTGCCAGCAGCCGGAGACAGGGGTCGAACACTGAAGCTTTCTTT. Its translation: CASSRRQGSNTEAFF.

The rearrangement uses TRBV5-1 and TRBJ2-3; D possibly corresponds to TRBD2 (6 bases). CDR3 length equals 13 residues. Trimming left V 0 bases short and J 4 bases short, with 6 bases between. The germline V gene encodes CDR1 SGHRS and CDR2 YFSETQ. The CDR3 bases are TGCGCCAGCAGCTTGGGACTAGCAGATACGCAGTATTTT. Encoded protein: CASSLGLADTQYF. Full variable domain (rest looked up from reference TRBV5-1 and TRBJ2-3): KAGVTQTPRYLIKTRGQQVTLSCSPISGHRSVSWYQQTPGQGLQFLFEYFSETQRNKGNFPGRFSGRQFSNSRSEMNVSTLELGDSALYLCASSLGLADTQYFGPGTRLTVL.

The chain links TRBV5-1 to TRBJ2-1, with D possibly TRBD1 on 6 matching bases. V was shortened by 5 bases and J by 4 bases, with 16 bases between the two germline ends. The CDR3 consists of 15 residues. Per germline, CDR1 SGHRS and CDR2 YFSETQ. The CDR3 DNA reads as TGCGCCAGCAGGGCACAGGGTACGGGTTACAATGAGCAGTTCTTC. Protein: CASRAQGTGYNEQFF. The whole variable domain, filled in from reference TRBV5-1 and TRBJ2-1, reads KAGVTQTPRYLIKTRGQQVTLSCSPISGHRSVSWYQQTPGQGLQFLFEYFSETQRNKGNFPGRFSGRQFSNSRSEMNVSTLELGDSALYLCASRAQGTGYNEQFFGPGTRLTVL.

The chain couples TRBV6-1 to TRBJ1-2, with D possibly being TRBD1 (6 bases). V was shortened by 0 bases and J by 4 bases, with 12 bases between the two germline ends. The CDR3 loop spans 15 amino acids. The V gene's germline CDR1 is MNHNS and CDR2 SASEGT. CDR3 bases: TGTGCCAGCAGTGAAGCGCACGGGACAACCTATGGCTACACCTTC. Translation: CASSEAHGTTYGYTF.

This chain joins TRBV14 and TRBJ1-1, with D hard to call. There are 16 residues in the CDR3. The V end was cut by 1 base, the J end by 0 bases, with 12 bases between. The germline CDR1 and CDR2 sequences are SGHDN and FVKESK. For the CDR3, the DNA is TGTGCCAGCAGCCAAGTGGTTGGTTTCATGAACACTGAAGCTTTCTTT. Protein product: CASSQVVGFMNTEAFF. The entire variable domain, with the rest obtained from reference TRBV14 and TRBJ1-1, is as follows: EAGVTQFPSHSVIEKGQTVTLRCDPISGHDNLYWYRRVMGKEIKFLLHFVKESKQDESGMPNNRFLAERTGGTYSTLKVQPAELEDSGVYFCASSQVVGFMNTEAFFGQGTRLTVV.

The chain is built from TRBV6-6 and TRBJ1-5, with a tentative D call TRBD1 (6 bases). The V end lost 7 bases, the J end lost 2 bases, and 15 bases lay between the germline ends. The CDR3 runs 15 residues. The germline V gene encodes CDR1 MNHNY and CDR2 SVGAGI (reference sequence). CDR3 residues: CASTRGGTGNQPQHF. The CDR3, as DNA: TGTGCCAGCACCAGGGGTGGGACGGGCAATCAGCCCCAGCATTTT.

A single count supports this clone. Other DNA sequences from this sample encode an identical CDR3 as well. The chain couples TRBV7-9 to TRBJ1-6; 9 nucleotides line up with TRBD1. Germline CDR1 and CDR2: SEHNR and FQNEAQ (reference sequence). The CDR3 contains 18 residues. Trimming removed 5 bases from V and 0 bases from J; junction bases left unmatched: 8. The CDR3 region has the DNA TGTGCCAGCAGCCCGGGACAGGGTCTTAGCTCCTATAATTCACCCCTCCACTTT. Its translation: CASSPGQGLSSYNSPLHF.

This CDR3 is CASSTGGGMGTEAFF. DNA for the CDR3: TGTGCCAGTAGTACAGGGGGCGGGATGGGCACTGAAGCTTTCTTT. The chain recombines TRBV19 with TRBJ1-1; 8 bases map to TRBD1. The CDR3 runs to 15 residues. CDR1 LNHDA and CDR2 SQIVND come from the germline V gene (reference sequence). Trimming took 4 bases from V and 4 from J; bases not matched to a gene: 8.

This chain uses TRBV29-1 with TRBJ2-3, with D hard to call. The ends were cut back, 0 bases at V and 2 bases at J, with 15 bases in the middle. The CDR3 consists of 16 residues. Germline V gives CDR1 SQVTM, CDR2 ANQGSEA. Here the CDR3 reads CSVEDRLTVSTDTQYF. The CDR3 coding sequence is TGCAGCGTTGAAGATCGTTTGACGGTCTCCACAGATACGCAGTATTTT.

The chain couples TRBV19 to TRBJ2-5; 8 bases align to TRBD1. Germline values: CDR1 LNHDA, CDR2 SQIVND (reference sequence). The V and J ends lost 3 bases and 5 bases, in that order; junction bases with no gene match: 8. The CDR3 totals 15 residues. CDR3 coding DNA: TGTGCCAGTAGTATCGACAGGGGCCTGAGGGAGACCCAGTACTTC. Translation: CASSIDRGLRETQYF. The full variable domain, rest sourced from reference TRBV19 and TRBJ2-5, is DGGITQSPKYLFRKEGQNVTLSCEQNLNHDAMYWYRQDPGQGLRLIYYSQIVNDFQKGDIAEGYSVSREKKESFPLTVTSAQKNPTAFYLCASSIDRGLRETQYFGPGTRLLVL.

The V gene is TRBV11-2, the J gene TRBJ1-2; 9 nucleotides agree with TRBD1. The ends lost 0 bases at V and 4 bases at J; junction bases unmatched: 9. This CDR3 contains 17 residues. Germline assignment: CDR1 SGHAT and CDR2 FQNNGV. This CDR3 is CASSLDPGQGTLYGYTF. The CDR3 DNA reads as TGTGCCAGCAGCTTAGATCCGGGACAGGGTACCCTCTATGGCTACACCTTC.

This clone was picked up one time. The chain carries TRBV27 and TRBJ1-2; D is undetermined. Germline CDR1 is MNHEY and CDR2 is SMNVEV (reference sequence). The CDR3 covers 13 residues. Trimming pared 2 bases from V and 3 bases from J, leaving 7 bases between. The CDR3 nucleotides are TGTGCCAGCAGTTTAGGCGGTCACTATGGCTACACCTTC. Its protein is CASSLGGHYGYTF.